A selection of T cell receptor beta chains follows, all from one sample in a study of T cells in Graves' hyperthyroidism and ophthalmopathy. TCRdb processed the multiplex PCR reads anew with MiXCR; each CDR3 protein has one entry. Among 550,000 to 650,000 distinct CDR3 sequences, about 15% were seen once, and the ten largest hold over 11%. The specimen was blood. All receptors derive from a woman aged 40 to 50 with Graves' hyperthyroidism. Both conserved end residues are part of each CDR3.

v_call	j_call	cdr3_aa
TRBV24-1	TRBJ2-2	CATGQGGSGELFF
TRBV18	TRBJ2-4	CASSPPEGIQYF
TRBV11-2	TRBJ2-3	CASSLGGQRATDTQYF
TRBV18	TRBJ1-1	CASSPEMSNTEAFF
TRBV14	TRBJ2-7	CASSHRTSWYEQYF
TRBV12-3/TRBV12-4	TRBJ1-1	CASSLATPGTGDAFF
TRBV7-2	TRBJ2-3	CASSPGAGLAGVAGGTQYF
TRBV6-1	TRBJ1-4	CASRGIVDEKLFF
TRBV12-5	TRBJ2-3	CASGSVEGVQTDTQYF
TRBV6-6	TRBJ2-7	CASSYSSSANQEQYF
TRBV5-1	TRBJ2-5	CASSLGNTPLETQYF
TRBV2	TRBJ2-2	CASETGGAGELFF
TRBV18	TRBJ2-4	CASSQGQLGPIQYF
TRBV9	TRBJ2-2	CASSETLTGELFF
TRBV12-3/TRBV12-4	TRBJ1-3	CASSPLPNTIYF
TRBV2	TRBJ2-1	CASRDNDGYNEQFF
TRBV6-1	TRBJ2-7	CASSSQGSTGEQYF
TRBV20-1	TRBJ2-7	CSVIAGEQYF
TRBV6-1	TRBJ2-7	CASSEREASYEQYF
TRBV29-1	TRBJ2-3	CSVAIRTASTDTQYF
TRBV12-3/TRBV12-4	TRBJ1-3	CASSTGPSGNTIYF
TRBV12-3/TRBV12-4	TRBJ1-1	CASRTGSLNTEAFF
TRBV20-1	TRBJ2-3	CSVEGDAQNTQYF
TRBV6-5	TRBJ2-7	CASSYSSGNEQYF
TRBV5-5	TRBJ2-7	CASSFDGPLRGQYF
TRBV18	TRBJ2-5	CASGQGETQYF
TRBV28	TRBJ2-1	CASSSRLAGHNEQFF
TRBV6-1	TRBJ2-1	CASTGSRGSSYNEQFF
TRBV4-1	TRBJ1-5	CASSQINQPQHF
TRBV29-1	TRBJ2-7	CSAEGGIGEQYF
TRBV15	TRBJ2-7	CATSRDSTSGEQYF
TRBV12-3/TRBV12-4	TRBJ2-1	CASSLSGGGNEQFF
TRBV12-3/TRBV12-4	TRBJ1-4	CASSLTEKLFF
TRBV10-1	TRBJ2-7	CASERGARTHSYEQYF
TRBV7-8	TRBJ2-7	CASSLEAFAYEQYF
TRBV25-1	TRBJ1-2	CASSQTGGGYGYTF
TRBV5-4	TRBJ1-1	CASRWGTEAFF
TRBV6-1	TRBJ1-3	CASRPGTGGDTIYF
TRBV6-1	TRBJ1-5	CASSPTSETLNQPQHF
TRBV12-3/TRBV12-4	TRBJ2-7	CASRDRDEQYF
TRBV20-1	TRBJ2-2	CSAIPGRKNTGELFF
TRBV9	TRBJ2-7	CASSHSGTGSYEQYF
TRBV7-9	TRBJ2-1	CASSLRTEEYNEQFF
TRBV30	TRBJ1-1	CAWSVKTRENTEAFF
TRBV20-1	TRBJ2-7	CSARDLAGGTYEQYF
TRBV2	TRBJ2-5	CASSSDRQGTQYF
TRBV7-2	TRBJ2-3	CASSFWGGGTTDTQYF
TRBV20-1	TRBJ2-5	CSASPGDLETQYF
TRBV3-1	TRBJ2-1	CASSQDGRWGTNEQFF
TRBV28	TRBJ2-5	CASTSAGPSQETQYF
TRBV25-1	TRBJ2-7	CASSFIGSGGYEQYF
TRBV7-9	TRBJ1-1	CASSQNRNTEAFF
TRBV2	TRBJ2-3	CASGGRMGPDTQYF
TRBV12-3/TRBV12-4	TRBJ1-2	CASRPTGTGRLYGYTF
TRBV27	TRBJ2-5	CASSFSGFSYQETQYF
TRBV5-4	TRBJ2-3	CASSFGQADTDTQYF
TRBV5-8	TRBJ2-2	CASSYGTTNTGELFF
TRBV24-1	TRBJ2-7	CATSGESSYEQYF
TRBV20-1	TRBJ2-1	CSAVAGAYNEQFF
TRBV3-1	TRBJ1-5	CASSQTANQPQHF